This T cell receptor beta chain is drawn from a study of T cell responses to AZD1222 COVID-19 vaccine. In the study overall: Second-dose intervals near 4 or 12 weeks were combined.

Clones were sequenced by immunoSEQ multiplex PCR, and TCRdb holds only the in-frame ones, with some missing. There are 55,000 to 75,000 clones in the sample; around 90% occur only once, and around 5.2% lies in the top ten. Study-wide findings and caveats: Dominant CD4 TCR responses targeted spike regions 160-218 and 743-854. AZD1222 recipients seropositive at baseline numbered only 5 to 7. In a largely white British group with more females than males, clonal diversity was possibly underestimated.

The CDR3 has 15 amino acids. Germline loops: CDR1 SEHNR, CDR2 FQNEAQ (reference sequence). After removal of 4 bases from V and 1 base from J, the junction contained 4 bases not matched to a gene. As concerns this clone: The target antigen is unknown.

Sequencing used peripheral blood, obtained on day 0 of AZD1222 vaccination. V and J are TRBV7-9 and TRBJ1-2, with TRBD1 identical over 9 bases. This clonotype was sampled from an adult in good health. As DNA, the CDR3 is TGTGCCAGCAGCTCAGGGACAGGGATTAACTATGGCTACACCTTC. Encoded protein: CASSSGTGINYGYTF.